What follows are 15 T cell receptor beta chains derived from one specimen sequenced in a study of graft-versus-host responses after intestinal transplantation. Lamina propria and intraepithelial lymphocytes were released by processing graft tissue. This table comes from immunoSEQ multiplex PCR, and its TCRdb copy is limited to in-frame clones, with some not included. The sample consists of some 15,000 clones, 70% of them appearing once. Sequences were derived from ileum tissue, sampled approximately 690 days after intestinal transplantation. The receptors derive from a human patient who received an intestinal transplant, so some T cells may come from the graft donor.

The V and J genes are TRBV10-2 and TRBJ1-2; 8 bases agree with TRBD1. Per germline, CDR1 WSHSY and CDR2 SAAADI. The CDR3 is 14 amino acids. The ends lost 10 bases at V and 11 bases at J; junction bases unmatched: 18. This CDR3 reads CATKPSETGVGYTF. The CDR3 nucleotides read TGCGCCACCAAACCATCCGAGACAGGGGTCGGTTACACCTTC.

The rearrangement joins TRBV7-2 to TRBJ2-1, with D maybe TRBD1 (5 bases). Deletions cut 1 base from V and 5 bases from J, with 12 bases between. In germline, CDR1 is SGHTA, CDR2 FQGNSA. This CDR3 has 15 amino acids. The CDR3 bases are TGTGCCAGCAGCTTAGGGTCAGGGTGGGACAATGAGCAGTTCTTC. Amino acids: CASSLGSGWDNEQFF.

This clone came up once. The J gene is TRBJ1-4, the V gene TRBV6-4, with D tentatively TRBD1 (5 bases). The germline CDR1 and CDR2 sequences are MRHNA and SNTAGT. V was shortened by 5 bases and J by 6 bases, with 13 bases between the two germline ends. CDR3 length: 14 residues. The CDR3 bases are TGTGCCAGCAGTTACGGCCGGGGGGATGAAAAACTGTTTTTT. As protein: CASSYGRGDEKLFF.

V usage is TRBV30 and J usage is TRBJ1-2; D remains ambiguous. V shed 4 bases and J shed 0 bases, with 12 bases lying between them. Germline-derived CDR1 and CDR2 are GTSNPN and SVGIG (reference sequence). This CDR3 contains 14 residues. CDR3 loop: CAWTETTTNYGYTF. In DNA, the CDR3 is TGTGCCTGGACCGAGACAACCACTAACTATGGCTACACCTTC. Supplemented by reference TRBV30 and TRBJ1-2, the full variable domain reads SQTIHQWPATLVQPVGSPLSLECTVEGTSNPNLYWYRQAAGRGLQLLFYSVGIGQISSEVPQNLSASRPQDRQFILSSKKLLLSDSGFYLCAWTETTTNYGYTFGSGTRLTVV.

For the CDR3, the DNA is TGCGCCAGCAGTTCGGACAGTTTTAATGAAAAACTGTTTTTT. Amino acids: CASSSDSFNEKLFF. The chain combines TRBV5-1 with TRBJ1-4, with D perhaps TRBD1 (6 bases). Trimming took 5 bases from V and 4 from J, leaving 12 bases between them. The CDR3 sequence is 14 residues long. Germline V gives CDR1 SGHRS, CDR2 YFSETQ.

The chain employs TRBV7-4 and TRBJ1-2, with 8 nucleotides matching TRBD1. After removal of 5 bases from V and 2 bases from J, the junction contained 13 bases not matched to a gene. CDR1 and CDR2 (germline): SGHVT, SQSDAQ. The CDR3 extends over 17 amino acids. The CDR3 DNA follows: TGTGCCAGCAGCCCGGGGACAGGCTCCCTGTTGAACTATGGCTACACCTTC. The encoded protein is CASSPGTGSLLNYGYTF.

This chain connects TRBV7-8 to TRBJ1-2, with 7 bases matching TRBD1. V shed 0 bases and J 4 bases; nucleotides not matched to a gene: 2. The V gene's germline CDR1 is SGHVS and CDR2 FQNEAQ. This CDR3 is 14 amino acids long. Written as DNA, the CDR3 is TGTGCCAGCAGCTTAGCCGGACAGGCCTATGGCTACACCTTC. Amino acid sequence: CASSLAGQAYGYTF.

The rearrangement joins TRBV28 to TRBJ2-1; 8 nucleotides align to TRBD2. Germline loops: CDR1 MDHEN, CDR2 SYDVKM. The CDR3 length is 16 residues. J lost 0 bases, V lost 3 bases, and 4 bases had no gene match. The CDR3 DNA reads TGTGCCAGCAGTTTGACCGGGACTAGCTCCTACAATGAGCAGTTCTTC. Its protein product is CASSLTGTSSYNEQFF.

The sample holds one count of this clone. The chain combines TRBV19 with TRBJ1-5; TRBD1 matches at 10 bases. J lost 0 bases, V lost 7 bases, and 9 bases had no gene match. The CDR3 extends over 17 amino acids. Germline values: CDR1 LNHDA, CDR2 SQIVND (reference sequence). Here the CDR3 DNA reads TGTGCCAGTAACGGACAGGGGGGATTTCGTAGCAATCAGCCCCAGCATTTT. It codes for CASNGQGGFRSNQPQHF.

This clone occurred a few times. The rearrangement links TRBV6-1 to TRBJ1-5, with TRBD1 as a possible D gene (6 bases). This CDR3 comprises 14 residues. Trimming pared 6 bases from V and 1 base from J, leaving 10 bases between. Germline CDR1 MNHNS, CDR2 SASEGT. The CDR3 region has the DNA TGTGCCAGCAGGGAGGGGGGAAGCAATCAGCCCCAGCATTTT. Translating gives CASREGGSNQPQHF.

The rearrangement links TRBV28 to TRBJ2-3; D is perhaps TRBD1 (6 bases). CDR1 and CDR2 (germline): MDHEN, SYDVKM. Trimming removed 3 bases from V and 8 bases from J, with 12 bases in between. This CDR3 contains 13 residues. The CDR3 reads CASSLWGPGTQYF. The CDR3 coding sequence is TGTGCCAGCAGTTTGTGGGGGCCAGGTACGCAGTATTTT. Variable domain in full (rest from reference TRBV28 and TRBJ2-3): DVKVTQSSRYLVKRTGEKVFLECVQDMDHENMFWYRQDPGLGLRLIYFSYDVKMKEKGDIPEGYSVSREKKERFSLILESASTNQTSMYLCASSLWGPGTQYFGPGTRLTVL.

Concerning this clone itself: A single base separates this from a much larger clone, so it may be a read error. The J gene is TRBJ2-2, the V gene TRBV6-1, with TRBD1 as a possible D gene (5 bases). The CDR3 runs 15 residues. CDR1 MNHNS and CDR2 SASEGT come from the germline V gene. The CDR3: CARSEPPDTTGELFF. DNA for the CDR3: TGTGCCCGCAGTGAGCCCCCGGACACGACCGGGGAGCTGTTTTTT.

This chain links TRBV6-4 with TRBJ2-1; TRBD1 agrees at 11 bases. Germline values: CDR1 MRHNA, CDR2 SNTAGT. With V trimmed by 5 bases and J by 6 bases, 3 bases remained unmatched. The CDR3 length is 14 residues. CDR3 in amino acids: CASSPGTGGNEQFF. DNA for the CDR3: TGTGCCAGCAGTCCCGGGACAGGGGGCAATGAGCAGTTCTTC.

The chain recombines TRBV6-5 with TRBJ1-6; no reliable D call. The CDR3 consists of 15 residues. The ends were cut back, 0 bases at V and 8 bases at J, with 11 bases in the middle. Germline V gene lookup returns CDR1 MNHEY and CDR2 SVGAGI. CDR3 sequence reads: CASSYSRLLDSPLHF. The DNA of the CDR3 is TGTGCCAGCAGTTACTCCAGACTGTTAGATTCACCCCTCCACTTT.

This chain joins TRBV28 and TRBJ1-2, with D perhaps TRBD1 (6 bases). The germline V gene encodes CDR1 MDHEN and CDR2 SYDVKM. Trimming cost V 5 bases and J 4 bases, with 17 bases left between them. This CDR3 is built from 15 residues. DNA for the CDR3: TGTGCCAGCAGTCCTCCAGGGGCGAGGGCCTATGGCTACACCTTC. The encoded protein is CASSPPGARAYGYTF.